This T cell receptor (beta chain) was found in a study of T cells in Graves' hyperthyroidism and ophthalmopathy. Findings and limits, study-wide: Also found in blood were most expanded thyroid clonotypes above 0.001.

Authors of the study amplified TCR beta CDR3 regions from RNA transcripts. The HTBI primer set was used in a first-round RT-PCR of the TCR CDR3. TCRdb recomputed calls from the multiplex PCR reads with MiXCR, one row per CDR3 protein. The table includes under 750,000 distinct CDR3 sequences, around 19% detected once. Germline-derived CDR1 and CDR2 are LNHDA and SQIVND (reference sequence). The V and J ends lost 9 bases and 4 bases respectively, with 8 bases between them. The CDR3 runs to 11 residues. This clonotype was counted only a few times. The antigen remains unidentified. The receptor's source is a woman aged 45-65 years with Graves' hyperthyroidism that later progressed to Graves' ophthalmopathy. Sequenced input: blood. The chain joins TRBV19 to TRBJ2-3; tentatively, D is TRBD1 (5 bases). CDR3 region: CASQGADTQYF. The CDR3 DNA reads TGTGCCAGCCAAGGGGCAGATACGCAGTATTTT.